This T cell receptor beta chain was profiled in a study of blood T cell repertoires in COVID-19. Here immunoSEQ multiplex PCR was the method, and the copy in TCRdb shows in-frame clones only, minus some. The repertoire holds 150,000 to 200,000 clones, with almost 80% as singletons. Trimming left V 8 bases short and J 3 bases short, with 16 bases between. There are 14 residues in the CDR3. Germline V gene data show CDR1 as MNHEY and CDR2 as SVGAGI. This chain joins TRBV6-5 and TRBJ1-1; D call uncertain. This TCR was sampled from a woman between 50 and 59 years old who had recovered from COVID-19. The sample taken for sequencing was PBMCs or T cells enriched from blood (not recorded which). CDR3 nucleotides: TGTGCCAGCGGCGAGGTTGGCCTTTACACTGAAGCTTTCTTT. The encoded protein is CASGEVGLYTEAFF.